Each of the 26 T cell receptor beta chains below was sequenced from the same sample in a study of blood T cell repertoires in COVID-19. Method: immunoSEQ multiplex PCR; TCRdb's copy keeps in-frame clones and lacks some. The repertoire holds approximately 100,000 clones, with roughly 72% as singletons. The sample taken for sequencing was peripheral blood. These receptors all stem from an elderly man with acute or convalescent COVID-19.

V usage is TRBV29-1 and J usage is TRBJ2-7; 11 bases align to TRBD2. Trimming took 6 bases from V and 7 from J; bases not matched to a gene: 11. CDR1 SQVTM and CDR2 ANQGSEA come from the germline V gene. This CDR3 has 14 residues. The CDR3 protein is CSVVGTSGAGEQYF. The CDR3 DNA is TGCAGCGTCGTCGGGACTAGCGGCGCGGGGGAGCAGTACTTC.

This clone has at least ten counts. V usage is TRBV12-3 or TRBV12-4 and J usage is TRBJ1-6; D is uncertain. V gave up 7 bases and J gave up 1 base, with 5 bases separating them. This CDR3 contains 13 residues. This CDR3 is CASTVSYNSPLHF. The CDR3 DNA sequence: TGTGCCAGCACGGTTTCCTATAATTCACCCCTCCACTTT.

The genes are TRBV5-1 and TRBJ2-5; the match to TRBD1 covers 8 bases. Germline CDR1 SGHRS, CDR2 YFSETQ. The CDR3 is 14 amino acids. The V gene end was trimmed by 7 bases and the J gene end by 5 bases; junction bases not matched to a gene: 10. In DNA form, the CDR3 reads TGCGCCAGCTCCCGGACAGGGTTGGCGGAGACCCAGTACTTC. Protein sequence: CASSRTGLAETQYF.

J is TRBJ2-2 and V is TRBV15; TRBD2 matches at 8 bases. CDR1 is LNHNV and CDR2 is YYDKDF in the germline V gene (reference sequence). J gave up 1 base and V 3 bases, and 1 base lay outside the gene matches. The CDR3 runs to 15 residues. For the CDR3, the DNA is TGTGCCACCAGCAGGACTAGCGTGAACACCGGGGAGCTGTTTTTT. It is translated as CATSRTSVNTGELFF.

This chain joins TRBV7-8 and TRBJ2-6; D remains ambiguous. V gave up 4 bases and J gave up 2 bases, with 9 bases separating them. The CDR3 runs 15 residues. CDR1 SGHVS and CDR2 FQNEAQ come from the germline V gene. CDR3 in amino acids: CASSSNEAGANVLTF. CDR3 bases: TGTGCCAGCAGCTCCAATGAGGCTGGGGCCAACGTCCTGACTTTC.

This chain links TRBV28 with TRBJ2-1; 11 nucleotides align to TRBD2. Germline CDR1 reads MDHEN; CDR2 reads SYDVKM. The CDR3 runs 18 residues. The V segment lost 1 base and the J segment 5 bases; nucleotides outside the gene matches: 10. The chain's CDR3 is CASSLYHGTGLADNEQFF. For the CDR3, the DNA is TGTGCCAGCAGTTTATACCACGGAACGGGACTAGCGGACAATGAGCAGTTCTTC.

CDR3 amino acids: CASRATSGLAGHPPLDTQYF. In nucleotides, the CDR3 is TGTGCAAGTCGCGCCACCTCCGGACTAGCGGGACACCCTCCTTTAGATACGCAGTATTTT. V usage is TRBV12-2 and J usage is TRBJ2-3; the table's D gene call, TRBD2, was not cross checked with the DNA. TRBV12-2 is given as a pseudogene. CDR3 size: 20 residues.

The rearrangement uses TRBV5-1 and TRBJ1-4; no definite D call. Germline assignment: CDR1 SGHRS and CDR2 YFSETQ. V lost 0 bases and J lost 8, with 8 bases in between. This CDR3 is 13 amino acids long. The chain's CDR3 is CASSLGTSEKLFF. The CDR3 nucleotides are TGCGCCAGCAGCTTGGGTACATCGGAAAAACTGTTTTTT.

This chain joins TRBV29-1 and TRBJ2-3; 9 bases fit TRBD2. With V trimmed by 5 bases and J by 8 bases, 8 bases remained unmatched. This CDR3 contains 13 residues. Looked up from germline, CDR1 is SQVTM and CDR2 is ANQGSEA. Here the CDR3 reads CSVLLAGTRTQYF. The CDR3 nucleotides are TGCAGCGTTCTACTAGCGGGTACACGTACGCAGTATTTT.

J is TRBJ1-1 and V is TRBV3-1 (or the pseudogene TRBV3-2), with unresolved D. Germline values: CDR1 LGHDT, CDR2 YNNKEL (reference sequence). This CDR3 spans 14 amino acids. V lost 1 base, J lost 0 bases, and 6 bases lay in between. The CDR3 sequence: CASSQALVNTEAFF. CDR3 coding DNA: TGTGCCAGCAGCCAAGCTCTAGTGAACACTGAAGCTTTCTTT.

This rearrangement joins TRBV14 to TRBJ2-7, with 8 bases matching TRBD1. The germline V gene has CDR1 SGHDN and CDR2 FVKESK. The CDR3 consists of 15 residues. The ends lost 0 bases at V and 3 bases at J; junction bases unmatched: 4. In DNA form, the CDR3 reads TGTGCCAGCAGCCAAGATTTCGGGACAGGCTACGAGCAGTACTTC. This sequence encodes CASSQDFGTGYEQYF.

The chain carries TRBV4-3 and TRBJ2-1; D may be TRBD2 (5 bases). Germline V gives CDR1 LGHNA, CDR2 YSLEER. The CDR3 is 13 residues long. Trimming took 4 bases from V and 9 from J, leaving 13 bases between them. Here the CDR3 DNA reads TGCGCCAGCAGCCCCTGGAGCGGAGGTGAGCAGTTCTTC. Its protein is CASSPWSGGEQFF.

The gene calls are TRBV29-1 and TRBJ2-5; 10 bases agree with TRBD1. Germline V gene sequence: CDR1 SQVTM, CDR2 ANQGSEA. This CDR3 has 11 amino acids. The junction had 5 bases not matched to a gene; V was cut back by 6 bases and J by 10 bases. The DNA of the CDR3 is TGCAGCGTGGGGACAGGGGAGGGCCAGTACTTC. Translating gives CSVGTGEGQYF.

Note on this clone: The junction does not match germline at one end; this may be a read error. The chain links TRBV6-5 to TRBJ2-7; 7 bases agree with TRBD1. Germline V lookup: CDR1 MNHEY, CDR2 SVGAGI. CDR3 size: 10 residues. The CDR3 nucleotides are TGTGCCAGCAGAGGGGACAGTGCTTCCTTC. It specifies CASRGDSASF.

V gene TRBV6-6 combines with J gene TRBJ2-7; D is possibly TRBD1 (6 bases). The CDR3 runs 15 residues. The germline V and J ends were trimmed by 3 bases and 0 bases, with 12 bases remaining between them. Germline V lookup: CDR1 MNHNY, CDR2 SVGAGI (reference sequence). For the CDR3, the DNA is TGTGCCAGCAGTTATCACGACAGGAACTCCTACGAGCAGTACTTC. Protein product: CASSYHDRNSYEQYF.

This clone was seen only a few times. The chain uses TRBV28 and TRBJ2-7; 9 nucleotides agree with TRBD2. Germline trimming cut 7 bases from V and 2 bases from J; bases unmatched to any gene: 3. The germline gives CDR1 MDHEN, CDR2 SYDVKM. This CDR3 is 13 amino acids long. This CDR3 is CASTSGTTYEQYF. DNA for the CDR3: TGTGCCAGCACTAGCGGGACCACCTACGAGCAGTACTTC. The variable domain in full, with the rest retrieved from reference TRBV28 and TRBJ2-7, is DVKVTQSSRYLVKRTGEKVFLECVQDMDHENMFWYRQDPGLGLRLIYFSYDVKMKEKGDIPEGYSVSREKKERFSLILESASTNQTSMYLCASTSGTTYEQYFGPGTRLTVT.

V gene TRBV6-5 combines with J gene TRBJ2-7, with a possible D match to TRBD2 (6 bases). Germline V gives CDR1 MNHEY, CDR2 SVGAGI. The CDR3 has 14 residues. V dropped 7 bases and J dropped 1 base, with 14 bases sitting between them. CDR3 residues: CASTRDLASYEQYF. CDR3 sequence (DNA): TGTGCCAGCACCAGGGACTTGGCGTCCTACGAGCAGTACTTC.

The chain carries TRBV7-8 and TRBJ2-7; 7 positions match TRBD1. This CDR3 has 14 amino acids. Germline V gene data show CDR1 as SGHVS and CDR2 as FQNEAQ. V trimming: 5 bases; J trimming: 2 bases; junction bases outside the gene matches: 6. The CDR3 bases are TGTGCCAGCAGCCCAGACAGGGTTACCTACGAGCAGTACTTC. Protein sequence: CASSPDRVTYEQYF.

V and J are TRBV5-6 and TRBJ1-3; D unresolved. The CDR3 consists of 15 residues. Trimming shortened V by 4 bases and J by 0 bases, and 11 bases separated the two germline ends. The germline CDR1 and CDR2 sequences are SGHDT and YYEEEE. In DNA, the CDR3 is TGTGCCAGCAGCCTAACCGGGGACTCTGGAAACACCATATATTTT. This encodes CASSLTGDSGNTIYF.

As to this clone: Within the sample, other DNA sequences also encode this same CDR3. This rearrangement joins TRBV19 to TRBJ1-5; D is perhaps TRBD1 (6 bases). Germline V gene sequence: CDR1 LNHDA, CDR2 SQIVND (reference sequence). This CDR3 is built from 12 residues. V lost 6 bases and J lost 4, with 7 bases in between. The CDR3 sequence: CASSQGNQPQHF. Written as DNA, the CDR3 is TGTGCCAGTAGCCAGGGGAATCAGCCCCAGCATTTT.

This clone was observed a few times. The chain uses TRBV11-2 and TRBJ2-2; D is unclear. The V gene lost 11 bases and the J gene lost 8 bases, with 15 bases spanning the gap. This CDR3 has 12 amino acids. Germline-derived CDR1 and CDR2 are SGHAT and FQNNGV. The CDR3 nucleotides are TGTGCCGGAGCGACCCCTCGGGGGGAGCTGTTTTTT. Residues: CAGATPRGELFF.

The rearrangement joins TRBV28 to TRBJ2-2; D remains ambiguous. CDR1 is MDHEN and CDR2 is SYDVKM in the germline V gene. The CDR3 contains 11 residues. Between the trimmed V and J ends, which lost 8 bases and 7 bases, there was a span of 8 bases. The CDR3 protein is CASRRVGELFF. The CDR3 region has the DNA TGTGCCAGCCGTCGTGTCGGGGAGCTGTTTTTT.

The chain combines TRBV10-3 with TRBJ2-7; 12 nucleotides align to TRBD2. CDR1 is ENHRY, CDR2 SYGVKD, per germline. The junction had 9 bases not matched to a gene; V was cut back by 7 bases and J by 11 bases. The CDR3 spans 13 residues. The CDR3 loop is CAINFRTSGEKYF. CDR3 nucleotides: TGTGCCATCAACTTCCGGACTAGCGGGGAGAAGTACTTC.

This clone has a handful of counts. This chain joins TRBV29-1 and TRBJ2-7, with 7 bases fitting TRBD1. V gave up 0 bases and J gave up 3 bases; unmatched junction bases: 5. The CDR3 is 14 residues long. Germline V gene sequence: CDR1 SQVTM, CDR2 ANQGSEA. This CDR3 is CSVEDRDRGYEQYF. CDR3 bases: TGCAGCGTTGAAGACCGGGACAGAGGCTACGAGCAGTACTTC.

The chain has TRBV11-3 and TRBJ2-1; 12 bases agree with TRBD2. V was pared by 5 bases and J by 0 bases, with 5 bases of the junction left unmatched. The CDR3 runs 17 residues. CDR1 and CDR2 (germline): SGHNT, YENEEA. The CDR3 loop is CASSASGRGLSYNEQFF. The CDR3 nucleotides read TGTGCCAGCAGCGCTAGCGGGAGGGGTCTCTCCTACAATGAGCAGTTCTTC.

Details on this clone: One end of the junction varies from germline; a read error may be responsible. The rearrangement links TRBV7-7 to TRBJ2-2; 9 positions match TRBD2. Germline CDR1 and CDR2: SSHAT and FNYEAQ (reference sequence). The CDR3 covers 17 residues. The CDR3 sequence is CASSLALAGVSTGELFF. The CDR3 DNA reads as TGTGCTAGCAGCTTAGCTTTAGCGGGAGTCTCTACCGGGGAGCTGTTTTTT.